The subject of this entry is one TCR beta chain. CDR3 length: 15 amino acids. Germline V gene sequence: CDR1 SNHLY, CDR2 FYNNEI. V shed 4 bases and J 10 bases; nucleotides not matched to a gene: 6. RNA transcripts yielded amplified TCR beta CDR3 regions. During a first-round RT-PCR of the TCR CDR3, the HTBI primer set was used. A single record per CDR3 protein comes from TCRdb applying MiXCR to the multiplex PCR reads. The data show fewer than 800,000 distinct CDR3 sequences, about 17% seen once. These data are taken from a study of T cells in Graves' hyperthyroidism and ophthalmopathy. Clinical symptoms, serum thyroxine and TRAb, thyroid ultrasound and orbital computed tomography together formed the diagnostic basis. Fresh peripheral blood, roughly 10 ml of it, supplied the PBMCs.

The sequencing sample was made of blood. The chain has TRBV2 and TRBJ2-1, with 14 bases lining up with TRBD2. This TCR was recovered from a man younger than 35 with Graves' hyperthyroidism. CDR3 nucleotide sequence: TGTGCCAGCAGTGGACTAGCGGGAGGGCCTCACGAGCAGTTCTTC. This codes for CASSGLAGGPHEQFF.